The 10 T cell receptor beta chains below were found in one sample sequenced in a study of T cell responses to AZD1222 COVID-19 vaccine. Repertoires were generated with immunoSEQ multiplex PCR, while TCRdb's copy carries only in-frame clones and drops some. The data show 95,000 to 150,000 clones, around 89% seen once. The sample was peripheral blood, taken on day 0 of AZD1222 vaccination. The receptors shown here come from an adult in good health.

Only a few counts were recorded for this clone. The junction does not match germline at one end; this may be a read error. The genes are TRBV5-4 and TRBJ2-2; D tentatively reads TRBD1 or TRBD2 (5 bases each). CDR1 is SGHNT, CDR2 YYREEE, per germline (reference sequence). This CDR3 spans 15 amino acids. The CDR3 DNA follows: TGTGCCAGCAGCTCCCTTTGGGGGAACTCCGGGGAGCTGTTTTTT. This translates into CASSSLWGNSGELFF.

This clone was recorded once. The CDR3 reads CASSQLGLGTEQFF. DNA for the CDR3: TGCGCCAGCAGCCAACTTGGTCTAGGGACTGAGCAGTTCTTC. The chain employs TRBV4-3 and TRBJ2-1; the D gene could be TRBD1 or TRBD2 (5 bases each). CDR3 length: 14 amino acids. Germline loops: CDR1 LGHNA, CDR2 YSLEER. With 2 bases removed from V and 9 bases from J, the gap between germline ends came to 14 bases.

CDR3: CASSDSVWDTPRPAQHF. In nucleotides, the CDR3 is TGTGCCAGCAGTGACTCGGTATGGGACACCCCCCGACCGGCCCAGCATTTT. The chain carries TRBV6-4 and TRBJ1-5; D perhaps matches TRBD1 (6 bases). Germline V lookup: CDR1 MRHNA, CDR2 SNTAGT. V gave up 0 bases and J gave up 11 bases, with 23 bases separating them. This CDR3 spans 17 amino acids.

J is TRBJ2-5 and V is TRBV5-1, with 8 bases fitting TRBD2. This CDR3 comprises 15 residues. Germline loops: CDR1 SGHRS, CDR2 YFSETQ. Unmatched junction bases numbered 4, after V lost 1 base and J lost 2 bases. The CDR3 sequence: CASSLTAGAQETQYF. In nucleotides, the CDR3 is TGCGCCAGCAGCTTGACAGCGGGGGCTCAAGAGACCCAGTACTTC.

V and J are TRBV5-5 and TRBJ2-3; 9 bases are a match to TRBD2. The CDR3 is 16 residues long. Germline assignment: CDR1 SGHKS and CDR2 YYEKEE (reference sequence). V lost 1 base, J lost 5 bases, and 8 bases stayed unmatched. CDR3 bases: TGTGCCAGCAGCTTGCGGTCTAGCGGGGAAGGAGATACGCAGTATTTT. Translating gives CASSLRSSGEGDTQYF.

The gene calls are TRBV7-9 and TRBJ2-3; 7 nucleotides match TRBD2. CDR1 is SEHNR, CDR2 FQNEAQ, per germline (reference sequence). The ends lost 1 base at V and 4 bases at J; junction bases unmatched: 11. The CDR3 totals 17 residues. CDR3 in DNA: TGTGCCAGCAGCTTAGGGAAGGGACTACCGAACCCAGATACGCAGTATTTT. Protein: CASSLGKGLPNPDTQYF.

This clone came up a few times. The DNA of the CDR3 is TGTGCCAGCAGCATCGGACGCTCTAGCGTTCGTTATACGCAGTATTTT. It codes for CASSIGRSSVRYTQYF. V is TRBV7-2 and J is TRBJ2-3; TRBD2 might be the D (6 bases). CDR1 is SGHTA and CDR2 is FQGNSA in the germline V gene. With 5 bases removed from V and 7 bases from J, the gap between germline ends came to 22 bases. The CDR3 totals 16 residues.

J is TRBJ2-7 and V is TRBV2; 8 bases line up with TRBD1. V lost 3 bases, J lost 3 bases, and 13 bases stayed unmatched. Germline V CDR1 and CDR2: SNHLY, FYNNEI. This CDR3 contains 17 residues. CDR3 sequence reads: CASSEGGQGTFGYEQYF. The CDR3 DNA is TGTGCCAGCAGTGAGGGAGGACAGGGAACGTTCGGCTACGAGCAGTACTTC.

V and J are TRBV28 and TRBJ2-6; D unclear. V was trimmed by 3 bases and J by 0 bases, leaving 6 bases between them. This CDR3 spans 15 amino acids. CDR1 is MDHEN and CDR2 is SYDVKM in the germline V gene. CDR3 bases: TGTGCCAGCAGTTTGGGCTTCTCTGGGGCCAACGTCCTGACTTTC. Its protein is CASSLGFSGANVLTF.

The chain joins TRBV27 to TRBJ2-3; 8 nucleotides align to TRBD2. Germline CDR1 reads MNHEY; CDR2 reads SMNVEV (reference sequence). The CDR3 sequence is 13 residues long. The V and J ends lost 2 bases and 5 bases, in that order; junction bases with no gene match: 0. This chain's CDR3 is CASSLAGGDTQYF. CDR3 sequence (DNA): TGTGCCAGCAGTTTAGCGGGGGGAGATACGCAGTATTTT.